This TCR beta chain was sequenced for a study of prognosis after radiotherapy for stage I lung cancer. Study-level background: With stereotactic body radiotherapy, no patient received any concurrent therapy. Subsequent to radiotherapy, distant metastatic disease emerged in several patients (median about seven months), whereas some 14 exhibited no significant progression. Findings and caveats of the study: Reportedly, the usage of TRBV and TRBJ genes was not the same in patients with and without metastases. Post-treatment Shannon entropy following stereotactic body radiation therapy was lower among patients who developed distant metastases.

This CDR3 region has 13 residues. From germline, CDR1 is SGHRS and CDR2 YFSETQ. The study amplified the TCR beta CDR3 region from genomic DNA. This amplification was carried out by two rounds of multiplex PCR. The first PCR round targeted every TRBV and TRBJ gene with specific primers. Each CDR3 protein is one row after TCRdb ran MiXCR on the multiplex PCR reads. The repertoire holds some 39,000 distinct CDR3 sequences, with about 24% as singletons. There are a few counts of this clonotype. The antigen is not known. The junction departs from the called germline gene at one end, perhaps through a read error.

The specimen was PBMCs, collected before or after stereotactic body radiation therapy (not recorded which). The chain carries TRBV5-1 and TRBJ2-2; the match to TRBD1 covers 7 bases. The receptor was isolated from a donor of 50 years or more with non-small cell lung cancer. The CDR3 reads CASISGTVGELFF. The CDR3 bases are TGTGCCAGCATCTCCGGGACAGTAGGGGAGCTGTTTTTT.